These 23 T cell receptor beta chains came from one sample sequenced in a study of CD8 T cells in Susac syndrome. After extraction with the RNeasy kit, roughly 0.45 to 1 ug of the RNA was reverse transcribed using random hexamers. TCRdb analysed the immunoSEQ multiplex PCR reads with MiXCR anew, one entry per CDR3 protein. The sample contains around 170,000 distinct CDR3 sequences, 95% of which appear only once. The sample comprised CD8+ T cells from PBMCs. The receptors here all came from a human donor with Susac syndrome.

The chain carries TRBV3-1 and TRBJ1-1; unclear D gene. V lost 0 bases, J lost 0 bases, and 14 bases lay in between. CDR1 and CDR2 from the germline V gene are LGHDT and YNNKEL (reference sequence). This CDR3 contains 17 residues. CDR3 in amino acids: CASSQDWAGLMNTEAFF. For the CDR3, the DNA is TGTGCCAGCAGCCAAGATTGGGCAGGTCTCATGAACACTGAAGCTTTCTTT. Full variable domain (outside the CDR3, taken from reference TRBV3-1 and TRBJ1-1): DTAVSQTPKYLVTQMGNDKSIKCEQNLGHDTMYWYKQDSKKFLKIMFSYNNKELIINETVPNRFSPKSPDKAHLNLHINSLELGDSAVYFCASSQDWAGLMNTEAFFGQGTRLTVV.

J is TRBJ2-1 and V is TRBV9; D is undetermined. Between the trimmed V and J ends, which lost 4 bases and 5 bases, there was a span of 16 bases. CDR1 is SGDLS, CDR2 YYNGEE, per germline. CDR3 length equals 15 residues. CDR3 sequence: CASSIASSGDNEQFF. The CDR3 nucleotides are TGTGCCAGCAGCATAGCTTCTAGTGGGGACAATGAGCAGTTCTTC.

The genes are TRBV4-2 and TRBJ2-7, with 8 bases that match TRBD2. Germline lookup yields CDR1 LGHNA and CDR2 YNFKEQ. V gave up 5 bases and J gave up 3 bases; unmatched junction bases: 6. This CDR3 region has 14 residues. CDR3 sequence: CASSDGGGLYEQYF. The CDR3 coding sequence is TGTGCCAGCAGCGACGGGGGGGGCCTCTACGAGCAGTACTTC.

The CDR3 sequence: CATSRDQHIQYF. Written as DNA, the CDR3 is TGTGCCACCAGCAGAGATCAACACATTCAGTACTTC. The V call is TRBV15, the J call TRBJ2-4; D is ambiguous. Germline CDR1 is LNHNV and CDR2 is YYDKDF (reference sequence). V shed 0 bases and J shed 8 bases, with 5 bases lying between them. This CDR3 contains 12 residues.

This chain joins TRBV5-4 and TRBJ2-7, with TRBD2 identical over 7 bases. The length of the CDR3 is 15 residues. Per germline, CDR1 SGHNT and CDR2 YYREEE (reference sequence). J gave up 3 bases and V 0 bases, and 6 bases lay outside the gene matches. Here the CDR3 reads CASSLGGGGLYEQYF. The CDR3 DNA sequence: TGTGCCAGCAGCTTGGGCGGCGGGGGACTCTACGAGCAGTACTTC.

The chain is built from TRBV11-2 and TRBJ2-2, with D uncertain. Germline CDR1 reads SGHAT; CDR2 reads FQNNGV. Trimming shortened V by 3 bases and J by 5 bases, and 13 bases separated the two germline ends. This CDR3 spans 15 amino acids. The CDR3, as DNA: TGTGCCAGCAGCTTCTCCTCTAGTGCTACCGGGGAGCTGTTTTTT. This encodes CASSFSSSATGELFF.

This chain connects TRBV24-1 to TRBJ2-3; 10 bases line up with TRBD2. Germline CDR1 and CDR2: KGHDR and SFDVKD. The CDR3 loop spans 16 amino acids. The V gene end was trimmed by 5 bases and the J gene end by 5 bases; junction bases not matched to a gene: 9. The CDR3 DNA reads TGTGCCACCAGTGGTATACAGCGGGAGGGCCAAGATACGCAGTATTTT. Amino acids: CATSGIQREGQDTQYF.

The DNA for the CDR3 is TGCAGCGTTGAAGGGAATACGCTAGCGGGAGTTAAGTCCTACAATGAGCAGTTCTTC. It is translated as CSVEGNTLAGVKSYNEQFF. The chain couples TRBV29-1 to TRBJ2-1; TRBD2 aligns across 10 bases. The V segment lost 1 base and the J segment 1 base; nucleotides outside the gene matches: 13. Germline loops: CDR1 SQVTM, CDR2 ANQGSEA. CDR3 length: 19 residues.

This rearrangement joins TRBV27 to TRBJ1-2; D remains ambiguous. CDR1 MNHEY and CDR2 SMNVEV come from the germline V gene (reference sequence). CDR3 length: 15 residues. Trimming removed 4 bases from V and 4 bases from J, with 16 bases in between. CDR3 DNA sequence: TGTGCCAGCAGTTCCCGACCCTCGAATAGCTATGGCTACACCTTC. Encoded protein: CASSSRPSNSYGYTF.

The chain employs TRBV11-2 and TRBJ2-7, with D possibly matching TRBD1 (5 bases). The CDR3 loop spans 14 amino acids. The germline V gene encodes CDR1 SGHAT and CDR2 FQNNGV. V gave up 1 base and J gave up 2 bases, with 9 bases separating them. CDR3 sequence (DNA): TGTGCCAGCAGCTTAGGGCCAGGGCCCTACGAGCAGTACTTC. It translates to CASSLGPGPYEQYF.

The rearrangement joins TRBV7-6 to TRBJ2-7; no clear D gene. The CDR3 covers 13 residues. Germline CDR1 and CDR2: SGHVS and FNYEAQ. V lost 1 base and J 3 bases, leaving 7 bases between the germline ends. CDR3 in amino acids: CASSLGANYEQYF. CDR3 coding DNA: TGTGCCAGCAGCTTAGGGGCCAACTACGAGCAGTACTTC.

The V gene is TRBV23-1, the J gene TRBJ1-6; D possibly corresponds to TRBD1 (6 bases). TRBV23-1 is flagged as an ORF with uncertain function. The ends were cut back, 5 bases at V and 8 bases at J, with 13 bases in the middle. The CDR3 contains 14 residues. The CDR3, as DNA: TGCGCCAGCAGTGGCCGGGACATCTATTCACCCCTCCACTTT. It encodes CASSGRDIYSPLHF.

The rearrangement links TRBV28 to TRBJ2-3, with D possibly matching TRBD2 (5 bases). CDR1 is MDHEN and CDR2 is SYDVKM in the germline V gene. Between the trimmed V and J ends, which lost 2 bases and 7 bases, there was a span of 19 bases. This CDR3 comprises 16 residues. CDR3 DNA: TGTGCCAGCAGTTTAAGTGGCCGGGAACCTAGTAATACGCAGTATTTT. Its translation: CASSLSGREPSNTQYF.

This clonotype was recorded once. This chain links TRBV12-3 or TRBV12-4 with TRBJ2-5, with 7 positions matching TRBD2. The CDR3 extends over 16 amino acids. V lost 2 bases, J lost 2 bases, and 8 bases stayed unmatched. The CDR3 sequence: CASSLPGLGVQETQYF. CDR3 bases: TGTGCCAGCAGTTTACCCGGACTAGGAGTACAAGAGACCCAGTACTTC.

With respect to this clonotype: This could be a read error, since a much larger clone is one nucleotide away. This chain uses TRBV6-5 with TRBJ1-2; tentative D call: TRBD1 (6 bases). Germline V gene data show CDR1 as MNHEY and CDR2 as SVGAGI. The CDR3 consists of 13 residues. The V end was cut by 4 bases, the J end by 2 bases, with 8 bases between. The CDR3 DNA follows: TGTGCCAGCAGTTTCACAGGGAACTATGGCTACACCTTC. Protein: CASSFTGNYGYTF.

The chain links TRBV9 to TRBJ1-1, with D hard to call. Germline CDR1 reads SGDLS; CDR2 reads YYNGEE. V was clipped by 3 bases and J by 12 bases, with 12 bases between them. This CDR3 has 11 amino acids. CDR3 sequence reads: CASSGGVGTFF. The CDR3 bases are TGTGCCAGCAGCGGCGGGGTCGGGACTTTCTTT. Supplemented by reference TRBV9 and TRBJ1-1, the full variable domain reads DSGVTQTPKHLITATGQRVTLRCSPRSGDLSVYWYQQSLDQGLQFLIQYYNGEERAKGNILERFSAQQFPDLHSELNLSSLELGDSALYFCASSGGVGTFFGQGTRLTVV.

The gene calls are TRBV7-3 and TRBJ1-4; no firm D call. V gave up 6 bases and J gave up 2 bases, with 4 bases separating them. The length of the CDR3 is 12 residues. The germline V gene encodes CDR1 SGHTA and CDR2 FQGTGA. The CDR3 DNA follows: TGTGCCAGCAGGAGCACTAATGAAAAACTGTTTTTT. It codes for CASRSTNEKLFF. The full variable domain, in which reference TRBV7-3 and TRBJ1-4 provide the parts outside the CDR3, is GAGVSQTPSNKVTEKGKYVELRCDPISGHTALYWYRQSLGQGPEFLIYFQGTGAADDSGLPNDRFFAVRPEGSVSTLKIQRTERGDSAVYLCASRSTNEKLFFGSGTQLSVL.

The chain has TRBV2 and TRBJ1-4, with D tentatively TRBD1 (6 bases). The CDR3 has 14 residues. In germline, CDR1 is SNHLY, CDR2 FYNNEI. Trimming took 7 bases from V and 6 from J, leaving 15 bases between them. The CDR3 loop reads CASTRGSSHEKLFF. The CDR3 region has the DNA TGTGCCAGCACTAGGGGGAGCTCTCATGAAAAACTGTTTTTT.

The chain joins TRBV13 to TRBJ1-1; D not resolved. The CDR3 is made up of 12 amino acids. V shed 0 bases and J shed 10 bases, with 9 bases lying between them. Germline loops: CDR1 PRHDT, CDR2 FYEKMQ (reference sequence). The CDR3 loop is CASSLGSVGAFF. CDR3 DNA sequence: TGTGCCAGCAGCTTAGGTTCAGTCGGAGCTTTCTTT.

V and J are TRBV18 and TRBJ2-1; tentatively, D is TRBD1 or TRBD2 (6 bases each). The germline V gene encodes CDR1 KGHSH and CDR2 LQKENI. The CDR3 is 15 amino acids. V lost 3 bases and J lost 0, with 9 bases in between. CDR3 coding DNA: TGTGCCAGCTCACCCGGGGGCGGCTCCTACAATGAGCAGTTCTTC. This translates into CASSPGGGSYNEQFF. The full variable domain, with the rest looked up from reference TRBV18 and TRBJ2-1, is NAGVMQNPRHLVRRRGQEARLRCSPMKGHSHVYWYRQLPEEGLKFMVYLQKENIIDESGMPKERFSAEFPKEGPSILRIQQVVRGDSAAYFCASSPGGGSYNEQFFGPGTRLTVL.

The CDR3 is CSVEGGDRNTGELFF. The CDR3 bases are TGCAGCGTTGAAGGGGGAGACAGGAACACCGGGGAGCTGTTTTTT. The chain has TRBV29-1 and TRBJ2-2, with D possibly being TRBD1 or TRBD2 (5 bases each). CDR3 length equals 15 residues. Between the trimmed V and J ends, which lost 1 base and 1 base, there was a span of 10 bases. CDR1 is SQVTM and CDR2 is ANQGSEA in the germline V gene.

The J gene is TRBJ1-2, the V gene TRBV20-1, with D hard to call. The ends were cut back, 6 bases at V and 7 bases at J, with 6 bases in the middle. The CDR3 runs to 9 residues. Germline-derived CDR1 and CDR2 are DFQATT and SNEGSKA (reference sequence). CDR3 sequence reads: CSASPGYTF. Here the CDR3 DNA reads TGCAGTGCCTCCCCTGGCTACACCTTC.

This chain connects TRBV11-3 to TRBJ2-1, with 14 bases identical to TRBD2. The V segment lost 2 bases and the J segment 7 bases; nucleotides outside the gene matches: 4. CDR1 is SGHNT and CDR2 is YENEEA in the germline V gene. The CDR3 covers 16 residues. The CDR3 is CASSLRLAGGRNEQFF. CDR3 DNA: TGTGCCAGCAGCTTACGACTAGCGGGGGGGCGGAATGAGCAGTTCTTC.